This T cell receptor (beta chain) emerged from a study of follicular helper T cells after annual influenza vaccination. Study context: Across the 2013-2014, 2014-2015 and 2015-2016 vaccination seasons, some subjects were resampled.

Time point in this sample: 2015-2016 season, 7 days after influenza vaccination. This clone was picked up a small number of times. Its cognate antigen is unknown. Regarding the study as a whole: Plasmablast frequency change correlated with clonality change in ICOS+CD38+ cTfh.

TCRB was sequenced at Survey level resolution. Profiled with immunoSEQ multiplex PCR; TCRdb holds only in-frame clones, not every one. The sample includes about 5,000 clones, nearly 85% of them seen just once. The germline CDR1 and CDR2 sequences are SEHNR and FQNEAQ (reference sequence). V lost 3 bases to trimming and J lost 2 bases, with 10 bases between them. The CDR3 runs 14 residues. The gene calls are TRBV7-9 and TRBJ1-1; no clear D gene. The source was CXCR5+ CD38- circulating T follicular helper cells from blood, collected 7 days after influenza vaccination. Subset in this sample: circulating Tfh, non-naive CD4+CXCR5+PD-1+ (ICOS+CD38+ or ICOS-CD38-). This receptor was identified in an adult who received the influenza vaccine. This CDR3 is CASSLEAGNTEAFF. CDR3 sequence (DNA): TGTGCCAGCAGCTTGGAAGCGGGCAACACTGAAGCTTTCTTT.